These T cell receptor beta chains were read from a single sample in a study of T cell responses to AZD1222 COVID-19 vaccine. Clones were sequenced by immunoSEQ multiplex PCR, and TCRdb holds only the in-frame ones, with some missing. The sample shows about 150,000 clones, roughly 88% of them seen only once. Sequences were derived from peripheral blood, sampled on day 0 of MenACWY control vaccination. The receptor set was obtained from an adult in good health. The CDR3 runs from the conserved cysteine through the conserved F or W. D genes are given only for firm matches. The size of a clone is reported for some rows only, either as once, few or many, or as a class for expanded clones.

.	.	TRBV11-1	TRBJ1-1	TGTGCCAGCAGCTTAGGCATTCCGAACACTGAAGCTTTCTTT	CASSLGIPNTEAFF
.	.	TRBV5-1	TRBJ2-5	TGCGCCAGCAGCTTGGAGGCTGGGGGGACCCAAGAGACCCAGTACTTC	CASSLEAGGTQETQYF
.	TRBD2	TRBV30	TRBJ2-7	TGTGCCTGGAGTCAAGCGGGAGAGAACATCTACGAGCAGTACTTC	CAWSQAGENIYEQYF
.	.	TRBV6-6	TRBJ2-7	TGTGCCAGCAGTTACTCTGCCAGTACCCGCTACGAGCAGTACTTC	CASSYSASTRYEQYF
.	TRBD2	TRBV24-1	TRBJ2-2	TGTGCCACCAGGAGCGGGAGATCCACCGGGGAGCTGTTTTTT	CATRSGRSTGELFF
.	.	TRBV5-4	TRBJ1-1	TGTGCCAGCAGGTGGGATGGGAACACTGAAGCTTTCTTT	CASRWDGNTEAFF
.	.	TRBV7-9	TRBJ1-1	TGTGCCAGCAGCAGACGTCAGGGAGACACTGAAGCTTTCTTT	CASSRRQGDTEAFF
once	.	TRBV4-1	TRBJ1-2	TGCGCCAGCAGCCAATTAGGGGGGGATGGCTACACCTTC	CASSQLGGDGYTF
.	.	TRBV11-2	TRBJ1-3	TGTGCCAGCAGGGGGGATCAGGCGGCCGACATATATTTT	CASRGDQAADIYF
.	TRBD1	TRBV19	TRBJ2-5	TGTGCCAGTACGAGTCTCGCGGACCCAACAGGGGCCGGAGAGACCCAGTACTTC	CASTSLADPTGAGETQYF
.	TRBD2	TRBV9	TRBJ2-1	TGTGCCAGCAGCGTAGAACTAGCGGGAGGAAACGAGCAGTTCTTC	CASSVELAGGNEQFF
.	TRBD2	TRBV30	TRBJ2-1	TGTGCCTGGAGACTAGGACTAGCGGCCCACAATGAGCAGTTCTTC	CAWRLGLAAHNEQFF
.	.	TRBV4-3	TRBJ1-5	TGCGCCAGCAGCCAAGAGGGAGGGAGCAATCAGCCCCAGCATTTT	CASSQEGGSNQPQHF
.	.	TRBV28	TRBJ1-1	TGTGCCAGCAGCGCCGCGCAGGGGACCACCCGGAACACTGAAGCTTTCTTT	CASSAAQGTTRNTEAFF
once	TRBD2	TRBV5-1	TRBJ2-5	TGCGCCAGCAGCCCGGGTGGACTAGCGGGTAGAGAGACCCAGTACTTC	CASSPGGLAGRETQYF
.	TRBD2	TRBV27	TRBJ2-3	TGTGCCAGCAGAGGGCTAGCGGGGGGCGGGGGCACAGATACGCAGTATTTT	CASRGLAGGGGTDTQYF
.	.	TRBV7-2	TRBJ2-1	TGTGCCAGCAGGCTGACAGGAAGCTCCTACAATGAGCAGTTCTTC	CASRLTGSSYNEQFF
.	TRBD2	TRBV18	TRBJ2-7	TGTGCCAGCTCACCAGGAAAGCGGGGGGGAAAGTACGAGCAGTACTTC	CASSPGKRGGKYEQYF
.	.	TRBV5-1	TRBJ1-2	TGCGCCAGCAGCTTGGATGGGGGATTCTATGGCTACACCTTC	CASSLDGGFYGYTF
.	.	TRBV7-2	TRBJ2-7	TGTGCCAGCAGCTTAGTGCCCCAAGGGACCTACGAGCAGTACTTC	CASSLVPQGTYEQYF
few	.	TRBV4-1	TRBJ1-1	TGCGCCAGCAGCCAAGAAACAGGTTACACTGAAGCTTTCTTT	CASSQETGYTEAFF
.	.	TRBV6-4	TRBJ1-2	TGTGCCAGCAGCGAAACACCGGACAACTATGGCTACACCTTC	CASSETPDNYGYTF
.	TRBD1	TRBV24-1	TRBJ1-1	TGTGCCACTATCGGACAGGGAGGGACTGAAGCTTTCTTT	CATIGQGGTEAFF